The 21 T cell receptor beta chains listed next were all sequenced from one sample in a study of blood T cell repertoires in COVID-19. Method: immunoSEQ multiplex PCR; TCRdb's copy keeps in-frame clones and lacks some. The table has 350,000 to 400,000 clones, approximately 86% seen once. The sequencing sample was made of peripheral blood. Source of these receptors: an older woman with COVID-19, enrolled during active disease.

This chain links TRBV9 with TRBJ2-1; D might be TRBD2 (6 bases). The germline gives CDR1 SGDLS, CDR2 YYNGEE. The CDR3 is made up of 15 amino acids. Trimming removed 4 bases at V and 0 bases at J, with 11 bases between. The chain's CDR3 is CASSSGLSSYNEQFF. The CDR3 DNA reads as TGTGCCAGCAGCTCTGGACTAAGCTCCTACAATGAGCAGTTCTTC.

The rearrangement uses TRBV15 and TRBJ1-4; no definite D call. The CDR3 spans 13 residues. V lost 2 bases and J 7 bases, leaving 8 bases between the germline ends. Germline CDR1 reads LNHNV; CDR2 reads YYDKDF (reference sequence). The CDR3 DNA follows: TGTGCCACCAGCAGACCACAGCTTGAAAAACTGTTTTTT. Translating gives CATSRPQLEKLFF.

The chain recombines TRBV5-1 with TRBJ1-1; 9 bases fit TRBD1. CDR3 length equals 14 residues. Germline V gene lookup returns CDR1 SGHRS and CDR2 YFSETQ. After removal of 5 bases from V and 1 base from J, the junction contained 3 bases not matched to a gene. The CDR3 reads CASRVTGGNTEAFF. The CDR3 region has the DNA TGCGCCAGCAGAGTGACAGGGGGGAACACTGAAGCTTTCTTT.

This clone was picked up one time. The chain carries TRBV27 and TRBJ2-5, with 10 bases lining up with TRBD1. V was clipped by 5 bases and J by 5 bases; unmatched bases: 5. CDR1 and CDR2 (germline): MNHEY, SMNVEV (reference sequence). The CDR3 sequence is 14 residues long. CDR3 sequence (DNA): TGTGCCAGCAGTGGGACAGGGGAGACGGAGACCCAGTACTTC. Translated, it gives CASSGTGETETQYF.

The chain couples TRBV5-6 to TRBJ1-1; maybe TRBD1 (5 bases). There are 14 residues in the CDR3. Per the germline V gene, CDR1 is SGHDT and CDR2 is YYEEEE. The CDR3 is CATTTGGGSPEAFF. The CDR3 DNA reads TGTGCTACAACAACCGGGGGAGGAAGCCCTGAAGCTTTCTTT. The full variable domain, with the rest looked up from reference TRBV5-6 and TRBJ1-1, is DAGVTQSPTHLIKTRGQQVTLRCSPKSGHDTVSWYQQALGQGPQFIFQYYEEEERQRGNFPDRFSGHQFPNYSSELNVNALLLGDSALYLCATTTGGGSPEAFFGQGTRLTVV.

This chain connects TRBV7-9 to TRBJ2-2; 7 bases are shared with TRBD1. Germline CDR1 is SEHNR and CDR2 is FQNEAQ (reference sequence). The CDR3 loop spans 17 amino acids. The trim removed 5 bases at V and 0 bases at J, leaving 9 bases unmatched. The CDR3 region is CASSLDGTATNTGELFF. The CDR3 bases are TGTGCCAGCAGCCTTGATGGGACAGCCACGAACACCGGGGAGCTGTTTTTT.

This sequence joins TRBV19 and TRBJ1-5; D is perhaps TRBD1 (6 bases). Germline V lookup: CDR1 LNHDA, CDR2 SQIVND (reference sequence). This CDR3 has 15 residues. Between the trimmed V and J ends, which lost 3 bases and 3 bases, there was a span of 12 bases. The CDR3 DNA is TGTGCCAGTAGTATCGGGACAAACCCCAATCAGCCCCAGCATTTT. Its protein is CASSIGTNPNQPQHF.

This chain joins TRBV4-1 and TRBJ1-3; D uncertain. Germline lookup yields CDR1 MGHRA and CDR2 YSYEKL. Deletions cut 1 base from V and 1 base from J, with 8 bases between. This CDR3 region has 15 residues. DNA of the CDR3: TGCGCCAGCAGCCAAGCGGGTCTATCTGGAAACACCATATATTTT. Translating it yields CASSQAGLSGNTIYF.

The chain has TRBV24-1 and TRBJ2-2, with TRBD1 identical over 8 bases. Germline V gives CDR1 KGHDR, CDR2 SFDVKD. V dropped 7 bases and J dropped 2; count of bases not matched to a gene: 8. CDR3 length equals 16 residues. CDR3 sequence: CATSAPDRGNTGELFF. CDR3 DNA sequence: TGTGCCACCAGCGCCCCTGACAGGGGAAACACCGGGGAGCTGTTTTTT.

This clone was picked up a small number of times. The chain combines TRBV7-9 with TRBJ1-5; D gene unclear. Germline V gene data show CDR1 as SEHNR and CDR2 as FQNEAQ (reference sequence). V was clipped by 5 bases and J by 1 base, with 9 bases between them. There are 14 residues in the CDR3. As DNA, the CDR3 is TGTGCCAGCAGCCCCAGTTTCAGCAATCAGCCCCAGCATTTT. Protein product: CASSPSFSNQPQHF.

This sequence joins TRBV27 and TRBJ1-1, with TRBD1 matching over 9 bases. CDR3 size: 14 residues. Germline loops: CDR1 MNHEY, CDR2 SMNVEV (reference sequence). V lost 5 bases, J lost 4 bases, and 5 bases stayed unmatched. CDR3 residues: CASSRDRVGTEAFF. The DNA for the CDR3 is TGTGCCAGCAGTCGGGACAGGGTTGGCACTGAAGCTTTCTTT.

This clone was counted once. The gene calls are TRBV10-3 and TRBJ1-6, with 8 bases identical to TRBD1. Per the germline V gene, CDR1 is ENHRY and CDR2 is SYGVKD. The CDR3 is made up of 17 amino acids. V was clipped by 4 bases and J by 10 bases; unmatched bases: 15. The CDR3 is CAISASTPGQAASPLHF. For the CDR3, the DNA is TGTGCCATCAGTGCGTCAACACCGGGACAGGCGGCATCACCCCTCCACTTT.

The chain is built from TRBV9 and TRBJ1-1, with a possible D match to TRBD1 (6 bases). This CDR3 has 15 amino acids. Trimming stripped 4 bases from V and 1 base from J, with 14 bases between. Germline V gives CDR1 SGDLS, CDR2 YYNGEE. CDR3: CASSIRGTPNTEAFF. The CDR3, as DNA: TGTGCCAGCAGCATAAGGGGGACACCGAACACTGAAGCTTTCTTT.

This chain joins TRBV3-1 (or the pseudogene TRBV3-2) and TRBJ2-3, with D unclear. The V gene's germline CDR1 is LGHDT and CDR2 YNNKEL (reference sequence). V was clipped by 0 bases and J by 5 bases, with 12 bases between them. There are 15 residues in the CDR3. In DNA, the CDR3 is TGTGCCAGCAGCCAAGATCCCCAAGCCGGAGATACGCAGTATTTT. Translating it yields CASSQDPQAGDTQYF.

DNA for the CDR3: TGTGCTAGTGGTTTGGTACTCGGGTTCAAGAACACTGAAGCTTTCTTT. Amino acid sequence: CASGLVLGFKNTEAFF. The chain carries TRBV12-5 and TRBJ1-1, with D uncertain. With 0 bases removed from V and 1 base from J, the gap between germline ends came to 12 bases. Looked up from germline, CDR1 is LGHNT and CDR2 is FRNRAP. The CDR3 has 16 amino acids.

The genes are TRBV30 and TRBJ1-1; tentative D call: TRBD1 (5 bases). The germline CDR1 and CDR2 sequences are GTSNPN and SVGIG (reference sequence). V lost 0 bases and J 4 bases, leaving 9 bases between the germline ends. This CDR3 is 13 amino acids long. The CDR3 spells CAWSVLGPTEAFF. DNA for the CDR3: TGTGCCTGGAGTGTATTGGGGCCCACTGAAGCTTTCTTT.

The chain recombines TRBV11-2 with TRBJ1-6; 7 nucleotides agree with TRBD1. V trimming: 3 bases; J trimming: 0 bases; junction bases outside the gene matches: 5. The CDR3 totals 17 residues. Looked up from germline, CDR1 is SGHAT and CDR2 is FQNNGV. The CDR3 DNA follows: TGTGCCAGCAGCTTGACAGGGACGGGCTCCTATAATTCACCCCTCCACTTT. This encodes CASSLTGTGSYNSPLHF.

The genes are TRBV30 and TRBJ1-3, with D possibly being TRBD1 (6 bases). The CDR3 runs 12 residues. Between the trimmed V and J ends, which lost 4 bases and 7 bases, there was a span of 11 bases. The V gene's germline CDR1 is GTSNPN and CDR2 SVGIG (reference sequence). The CDR3 loop is CAWIKGVNTIYF. In DNA form, the CDR3 reads TGTGCCTGGATAAAGGGGGTTAACACCATATATTTT.

The chain links TRBV27 to TRBJ2-4; 7 nucleotides align to TRBD2. This CDR3 has 19 amino acids. Germline CDR1 is MNHEY and CDR2 is SMNVEV (reference sequence). Unmatched junction bases numbered 21, after V lost 6 bases and J lost 4 bases. CDR3 coding DNA: TGTGCCAGCAGCTCCTCCCCGGGGGGATTGCAAGGGTTAAAAAACATTCAGTACTTC. Translating it yields CASSSSPGGLQGLKNIQYF.

The J gene is TRBJ1-4, the V gene TRBV9; no clear D. V lost 1 base and J 7 bases, leaving 8 bases between the germline ends. The CDR3 contains 13 residues. CDR1 is SGDLS and CDR2 is YYNGEE in the germline V gene. The CDR3 region has the DNA TGTGCCAGCAGCGTAAGCGGGAGTGAAAAACTGTTTTTT. Encoded protein: CASSVSGSEKLFF.

V gene TRBV7-2 combines with J gene TRBJ1-5; TRBD1 aligns across 7 bases. The J segment lost 1 base and the V segment lost 3 bases, leaving 9 bases of the junction unmatched. Germline V gene sequence: CDR1 SGHTA, CDR2 FQGNSA. CDR3 length equals 17 residues. This CDR3 is CASSLDRPAGSNQPQHF. DNA of the CDR3: TGTGCCAGCAGCTTGGACAGGCCGGCCGGGAGCAATCAGCCCCAGCATTTT.